Presented here are 24 T cell receptor beta chains from one specimen sequenced in a study of blood T cell repertoires in COVID-19. Sequenced by immunoSEQ multiplex PCR; TCRdb stores in-frame clones only, minus some. The sample has around 250,000 clones, 84% seen once. The sample consisted of peripheral blood. The receptors were gathered from a woman in her thirties or forties who had recovered from COVID-19.

The chain couples TRBV14 to TRBJ2-5; TRBD1 aligns across 9 bases. Germline V gene data show CDR1 as SGHDN and CDR2 as FVKESK. The length of the CDR3 is 15 residues. V gave up 2 bases and J gave up 1 base; unmatched junction bases: 2. The CDR3 DNA reads as TGTGCCAGCAGCCAATGGACAGGGGTCCAAGAGACCCAGTACTTC. It yields the protein CASSQWTGVQETQYF.

This clone was counted between two and nine times. The chain uses TRBV4-1 and TRBJ2-7; TRBD1 matches at 8 bases. Germline values: CDR1 MGHRA, CDR2 YSYEKL. The CDR3 has 16 amino acids. V shed 2 bases, J shed 3 bases, and the junction held 9 bases outside the gene matches. The CDR3 here is CASSQSQGARGYEQYF. Written as DNA, the CDR3 is TGCGCCAGCAGCCAAAGCCAGGGGGCTAGGGGCTACGAGCAGTACTTC.

The chain employs TRBV27 and TRBJ1-1; 8 bases map to TRBD1. The J segment lost 10 bases and the V segment lost 6 bases, leaving 7 bases of the junction unmatched. Germline CDR1 is MNHEY and CDR2 is SMNVEV (reference sequence). The CDR3 covers 12 residues. The CDR3 DNA follows: TGTGCCAGCAGCCGAAGACAGGGGAGAGCTTTCTTT. Amino acid sequence: CASSRRQGRAFF.

The rearrangement joins TRBV18 to TRBJ1-2, with TRBD1 matching over 8 bases. From germline, CDR1 is KGHSH and CDR2 LQKENI. The CDR3 length is 13 residues. Trimming at V came to 8 bases and at J to 13 bases, leaving 15 bases not matched to a gene. The DNA of the CDR3 is TGTGCCAGCCGCGGAACGGACAGGGACCCTAGCACCTTC. It is translated as CASRGTDRDPSTF.

This chain uses TRBV7-8 with TRBJ1-2; TRBD1 matches at 7 bases. The CDR3 extends over 18 amino acids. CDR1 and CDR2 (germline): SGHVS, FQNEAQ. Trimming took 0 bases from V and 1 from J; bases not matched to a gene: 11. The CDR3 is CASSLATVTGADNYGYTF. CDR3 sequence (DNA): TGTGCCAGCAGCTTAGCGACAGTAACAGGGGCCGATAACTATGGCTACACCTTC.

The count of this clone is one. The sample contains more than one DNA sequence encoding this CDR3. This CDR3 is CATSGHYEQYF. As DNA, the CDR3 is TGTGCCACCAGCGGACATTACGAGCAGTACTTC. The chain carries TRBV15 and TRBJ2-7, with a weak D call TRBD1 (5 bases). Germline CDR1 reads LNHNV; CDR2 reads YYDKDF (reference sequence). The V and J ends lost 5 bases and 4 bases respectively, with 6 bases between them. The CDR3 is 11 amino acids.

In nucleotides, the CDR3 is TGTGCCAGCAGCTTTACAGGGGGGACTAATGAAAAACTGTTTTTT. The encoded protein is CASSFTGGTNEKLFF. This sequence joins TRBV7-2 and TRBJ1-4, with 8 bases lining up with TRBD1. Losses at the gene ends were 3 bases for V and 2 bases for J; bases not matched to a gene: 2. The V gene's germline CDR1 is SGHTA and CDR2 FQGNSA. The CDR3 has 15 residues.

The chain couples TRBV6-5 to TRBJ2-1, with D tentatively TRBD2 (5 bases). Trimming took off 10 bases at V and 9 bases at J, with 16 bases between the two ends. Germline-derived CDR1 and CDR2 are MNHEY and SVGAGI. CDR3 length: 12 residues. This chain's CDR3 is CATYGRGREQFF. For the CDR3, the DNA is TGTGCCACCTACGGGCGCGGGCGTGAGCAGTTCTTC.

The chain recombines TRBV4-1 with TRBJ1-1, with a weak D call TRBD1 (5 bases). This CDR3 contains 18 residues. Germline CDR1 and CDR2: MGHRA and YSYEKL. Trimming left V 3 bases short and J 6 bases short, with 26 bases between. Here the CDR3 reads CASSHPGRDFRRGAEAFF. CDR3 nucleotides: TGCGCCAGCAGCCATCCCGGTCGGGACTTCCGGCGAGGGGCTGAAGCTTTCTTT.

In DNA, the CDR3 is TGCGCCAGCAGCTGGGGACAGGGGGACTACGAGCAGTACTTC. Translating it yields CASSWGQGDYEQYF. The rearrangement links TRBV4-1 to TRBJ2-7; 11 bases are a match to TRBD1. Germline trimming cut 5 bases from V and 3 bases from J; bases unmatched to any gene: 3. This CDR3 region has 14 residues. CDR1 and CDR2 (germline): MGHRA, YSYEKL.

This clone was picked up a small number of times. V gene TRBV20-1 combines with J gene TRBJ1-1; D perhaps matches TRBD1 (6 bases). The germline V gene encodes CDR1 DFQATT and CDR2 SNEGSKA (reference sequence). V was pared by 3 bases and J by 3 bases, with 11 bases between. This CDR3 contains 13 residues. The CDR3, as DNA: TGCAGTGCTAGTCAGGGGATGTACACTGAAGCTTTCTTT. Its translation is CSASQGMYTEAFF.

The J gene is TRBJ1-5, the V gene TRBV12-3 or TRBV12-4; 8 positions match TRBD1. Losses at the gene ends were 6 bases for V and 7 bases for J; bases not matched to a gene: 5. This CDR3 region has 13 residues. CDR3 nucleotides: TGTGCCAGCAGCACACAGGGGGACCAGCCCCAGCATTTT. It translates to CASSTQGDQPQHF.

This clone was picked up a small number of times. The chain carries TRBV7-9 and TRBJ2-3; the match to TRBD2 covers 7 bases. The germline V gene encodes CDR1 SEHNR and CDR2 FQNEAQ (reference sequence). V trimming: 0 bases; J trimming: 6 bases; junction bases outside the gene matches: 0. This CDR3 has 13 residues. CDR3 in amino acids: CASSLAGGDTQYF. The CDR3 DNA reads TGTGCCAGCAGCTTAGCGGGGGGGGATACGCAGTATTTT.

In this sample, this clone turned up many times. This rearrangement joins TRBV3-1 (or the pseudogene TRBV3-2) to TRBJ1-6; D remains unclear. Germline-derived CDR1 and CDR2 are LGHDT and YNNKEL (reference sequence). The V end lost 0 bases, the J end lost 0 bases, and 9 bases lay between the germline ends. The CDR3 length is 17 residues. The CDR3 reads CASSQDLGGSYNSPLHF. Written as DNA, the CDR3 is TGTGCCAGCAGCCAAGACTTAGGCGGCTCCTATAATTCACCCCTCCACTTT.

This chain links TRBV28 with TRBJ1-5; D not certain. The V gene lost 3 bases and the J gene lost 4 bases, with 7 bases spanning the gap. The CDR3 has 13 residues. CDR1 and CDR2 (germline): MDHEN, SYDVKM. CDR3 loop: CASSFSVNQPQHF. The CDR3 DNA is TGTGCCAGCAGTTTCTCCGTTAATCAGCCCCAGCATTTT.

The gene calls are TRBV5-4 and TRBJ1-2; D unresolved. V shed 2 bases and J shed 4 bases, with 15 bases lying between them. Germline V gene data show CDR1 as SGHNT and CDR2 as YYREEE (reference sequence). The CDR3 has 15 residues. This chain's CDR3 is CASSLGLGRGYGYTF. In DNA, the CDR3 is TGTGCCAGCAGCTTAGGATTAGGCCGGGGCTATGGCTACACCTTC.

V is TRBV18 and J is TRBJ2-1; TRBD1 is a possible D gene (5 bases). The V gene lost 5 bases and the J gene lost 3 bases, with 14 bases spanning the gap. Per germline, CDR1 KGHSH and CDR2 LQKENI. This CDR3 has 15 amino acids. The CDR3 protein is CASSAFDSFYNEQFF. The CDR3 DNA reads as TGTGCCAGCTCAGCGTTTGACAGCTTCTACAATGAGCAGTTCTTC.

The chain joins TRBV9 to TRBJ2-3, with 11 bases identical to TRBD2. The CDR3 totals 15 residues. Germline trimming cut 3 bases from V and 6 bases from J; bases unmatched to any gene: 6. From germline, CDR1 is SGDLS and CDR2 YYNGEE. The CDR3 reads CASSGGGLAGDTQYF. DNA of the CDR3: TGTGCCAGCAGCGGAGGAGGACTAGCGGGCGATACGCAGTATTTT.

The chain uses TRBV2 and TRBJ2-5; TRBD1 aligns across 10 bases. Trimming cost V 6 bases and J 5 bases; bases outside gene matches: 0. The length of the CDR3 is 12 residues. Germline CDR1 is SNHLY and CDR2 is FYNNEI. The CDR3 sequence: CASRDRGETQYF. The CDR3 DNA reads TGTGCCAGCAGGGACAGGGGGGAGACCCAGTACTTC.

CDR3 residues: CASSFLSTGNHEQYF. CDR3 nucleotide sequence: TGTGCCAGCAGTTTCCTCTCGACAGGTAACCACGAGCAGTACTTC. The chain joins TRBV27 to TRBJ2-7; weak D call: TRBD1 (6 bases). CDR1 and CDR2 (germline): MNHEY, SMNVEV (reference sequence). Between the trimmed V and J ends, which lost 3 bases and 5 bases, there was a span of 17 bases. The CDR3 contains 15 residues.

The chain uses TRBV3-1 (or the pseudogene TRBV3-2) and TRBJ1-1; D is undetermined. The germline V and J ends were trimmed by 1 base and 0 bases, with 12 bases remaining between them. This CDR3 spans 16 amino acids. Germline CDR1 LGHDT, CDR2 YNNKEL (reference sequence). The chain's CDR3 is CASSQGGGAMNTEAFF. The CDR3 bases are TGTGCCAGCAGCCAAGGAGGTGGAGCTATGAACACTGAAGCTTTCTTT.

This clone was detected once. The chain couples TRBV4-1 to TRBJ1-3; D is uncertain. This CDR3 spans 15 amino acids. V was shortened by 1 base and J by 0 bases, with 7 bases between the two germline ends. Germline lookup yields CDR1 MGHRA and CDR2 YSYEKL. The CDR3 nucleotides are TGCGCCAGCAGCCAAGTCGCGGGCTCTGGAAACACCATATATTTT. As protein: CASSQVAGSGNTIYF.

The chain joins TRBV10-3 to TRBJ1-2; maybe TRBD1 (5 bases). Trimming took off 4 bases at V and 2 bases at J, with 17 bases between the two ends. CDR1 and CDR2 from the germline V gene are ENHRY and SYGVKD. The CDR3 has 16 residues. This CDR3 reads CAISAFPGYRNYGYTF. Written as DNA, the CDR3 is TGTGCCATCAGTGCTTTCCCAGGGTATCGGAACTATGGCTACACCTTC.

V gene TRBV5-4 combines with J gene TRBJ1-1; 7 bases align to TRBD1. This CDR3 is 14 amino acids long. CDR1 SGHNT and CDR2 YYREEE come from the germline V gene (reference sequence). The ends lost 5 bases at V and 2 bases at J; junction bases unmatched: 6. The CDR3 region has the DNA TGTGCCAGCAGGCGACAGGGCTACAACACTGAAGCTTTCTTT. Translated, it gives CASRRQGYNTEAFF.